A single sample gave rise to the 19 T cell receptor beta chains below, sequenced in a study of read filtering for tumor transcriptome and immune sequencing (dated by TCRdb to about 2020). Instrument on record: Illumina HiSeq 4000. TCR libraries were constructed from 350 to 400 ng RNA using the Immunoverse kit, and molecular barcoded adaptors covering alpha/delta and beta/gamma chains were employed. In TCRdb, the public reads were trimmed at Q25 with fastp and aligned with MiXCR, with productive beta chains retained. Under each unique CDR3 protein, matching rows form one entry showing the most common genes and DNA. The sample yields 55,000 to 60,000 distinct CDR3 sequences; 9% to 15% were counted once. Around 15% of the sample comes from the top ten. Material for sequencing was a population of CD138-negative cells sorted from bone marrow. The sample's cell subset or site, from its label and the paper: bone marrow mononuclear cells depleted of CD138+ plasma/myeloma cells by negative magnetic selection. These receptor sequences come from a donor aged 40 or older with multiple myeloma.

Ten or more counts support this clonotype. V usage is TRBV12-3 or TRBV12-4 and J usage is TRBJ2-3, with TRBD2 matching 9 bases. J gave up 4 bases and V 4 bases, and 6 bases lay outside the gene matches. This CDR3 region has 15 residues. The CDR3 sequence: CASSSSGILPDTQYF. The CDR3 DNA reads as TGTGCCAGCAGTTCTAGCGGGATACTTCCAGATACGCAGTATTTT.

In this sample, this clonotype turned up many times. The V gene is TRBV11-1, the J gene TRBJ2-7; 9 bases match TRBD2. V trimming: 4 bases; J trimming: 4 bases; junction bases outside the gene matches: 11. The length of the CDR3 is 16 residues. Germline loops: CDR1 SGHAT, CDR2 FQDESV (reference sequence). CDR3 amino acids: CASSSPAAGGRYEQYF. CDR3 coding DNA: TGTGCCAGCAGCTCACCGGCGGCGGGGGGGCGATACGAGCAGTACTTC.

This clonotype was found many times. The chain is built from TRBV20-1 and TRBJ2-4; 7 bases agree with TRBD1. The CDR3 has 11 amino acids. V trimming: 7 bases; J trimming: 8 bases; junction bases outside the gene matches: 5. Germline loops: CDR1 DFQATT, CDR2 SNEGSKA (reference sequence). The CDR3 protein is CSGGQEDIQYF. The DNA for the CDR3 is TGCAGTGGAGGACAGGAGGACATTCAGTACTTC.

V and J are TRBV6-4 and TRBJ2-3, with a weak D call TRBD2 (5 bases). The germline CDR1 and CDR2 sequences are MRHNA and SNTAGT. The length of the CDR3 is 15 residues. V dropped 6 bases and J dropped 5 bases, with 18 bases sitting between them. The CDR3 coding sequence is TGTGCCAGCAGCGTCGAGGGCGACTCCGGAGATACGCAGTATTTT. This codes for CASSVEGDSGDTQYF.

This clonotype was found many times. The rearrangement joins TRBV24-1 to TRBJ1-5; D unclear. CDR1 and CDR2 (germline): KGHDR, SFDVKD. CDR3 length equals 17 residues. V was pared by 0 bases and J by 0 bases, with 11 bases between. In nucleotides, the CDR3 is TGTGCCACCAGTGATTTGCCGGGGTCGAGTAGCAATCAGCCCCAGCATTTT. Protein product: CATSDLPGSSSNQPQHF.

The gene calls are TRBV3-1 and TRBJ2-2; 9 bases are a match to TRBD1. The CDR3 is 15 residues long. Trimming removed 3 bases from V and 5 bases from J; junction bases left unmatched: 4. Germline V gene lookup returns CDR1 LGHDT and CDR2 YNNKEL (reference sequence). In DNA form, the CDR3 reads TGTGCCAGCAGCCAGCGACAGGGGGATACCGGGGAGCTGTTTTTT. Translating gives CASSQRQGDTGELFF.

As DNA, the CDR3 is TGCAGCGTTCAGGGCTCTGGAAACACCATATATTTT. It encodes CSVQGSGNTIYF. This chain uses TRBV29-1 with TRBJ1-3, with TRBD1 as a possible D gene (5 bases). The germline CDR1 and CDR2 sequences are SQVTM and ANQGSEA. CDR3 length: 12 amino acids. V gave up 5 bases and J gave up 0 bases, with 5 bases separating them.

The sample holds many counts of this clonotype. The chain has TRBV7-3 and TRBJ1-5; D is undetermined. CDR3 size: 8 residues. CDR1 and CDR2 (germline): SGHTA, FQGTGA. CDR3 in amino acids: CTSQPQHF. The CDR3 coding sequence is TGTACATCTCAGCCCCAGCATTTT.

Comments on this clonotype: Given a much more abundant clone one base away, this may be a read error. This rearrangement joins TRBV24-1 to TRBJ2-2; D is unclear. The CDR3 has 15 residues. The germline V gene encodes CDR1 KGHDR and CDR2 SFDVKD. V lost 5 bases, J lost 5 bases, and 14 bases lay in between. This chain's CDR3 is CATSGPSDGTGELFF. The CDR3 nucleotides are TGTGCCACCAGTGGACCCTCCGACGGAACCGGGGAGCTGTTTTTT.

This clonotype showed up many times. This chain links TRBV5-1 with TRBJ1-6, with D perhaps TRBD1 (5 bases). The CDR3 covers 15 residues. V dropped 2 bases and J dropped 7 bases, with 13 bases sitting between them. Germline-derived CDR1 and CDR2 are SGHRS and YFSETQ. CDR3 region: CASSFNRTENSPLHF. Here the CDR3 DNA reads TGCGCCAGCAGCTTCAACAGGACGGAGAATTCACCCCTCCACTTT.

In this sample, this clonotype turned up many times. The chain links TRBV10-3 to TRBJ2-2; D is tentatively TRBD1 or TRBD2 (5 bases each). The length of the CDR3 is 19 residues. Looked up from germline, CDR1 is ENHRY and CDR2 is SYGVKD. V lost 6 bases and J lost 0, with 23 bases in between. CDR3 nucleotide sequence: TGTGCCATCAGCGCTTGGGGCAGGGACCGGCAATCGAACACCGGGGAGCTGTTTTTT. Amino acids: CAISAWGRDRQSNTGELFF.

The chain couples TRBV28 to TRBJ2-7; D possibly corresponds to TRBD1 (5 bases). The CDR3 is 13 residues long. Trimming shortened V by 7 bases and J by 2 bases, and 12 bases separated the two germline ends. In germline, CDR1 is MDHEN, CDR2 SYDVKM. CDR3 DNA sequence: TGTGCCAGCAAGGGGCAGCCTCCCTACGAGCAGTACTTC. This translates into CASKGQPPYEQYF.

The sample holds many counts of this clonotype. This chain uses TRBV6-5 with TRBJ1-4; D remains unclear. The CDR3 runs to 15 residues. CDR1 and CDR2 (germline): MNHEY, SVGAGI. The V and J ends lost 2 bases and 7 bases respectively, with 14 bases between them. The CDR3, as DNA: TGTGCCAGCAGTTACGTGGGCGGCGAGGGTGAAAAACTGTTTTTT. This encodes CASSYVGGEGEKLFF.

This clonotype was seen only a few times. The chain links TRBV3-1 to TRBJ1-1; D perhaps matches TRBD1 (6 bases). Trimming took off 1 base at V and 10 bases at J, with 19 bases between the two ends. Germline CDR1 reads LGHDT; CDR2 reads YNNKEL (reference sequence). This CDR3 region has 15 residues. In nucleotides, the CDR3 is TGTGCCAGCAGCCAAGTTCTAGTCCGGGGGGCAGGAGCTTTCTTT. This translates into CASSQVLVRGAGAFF.

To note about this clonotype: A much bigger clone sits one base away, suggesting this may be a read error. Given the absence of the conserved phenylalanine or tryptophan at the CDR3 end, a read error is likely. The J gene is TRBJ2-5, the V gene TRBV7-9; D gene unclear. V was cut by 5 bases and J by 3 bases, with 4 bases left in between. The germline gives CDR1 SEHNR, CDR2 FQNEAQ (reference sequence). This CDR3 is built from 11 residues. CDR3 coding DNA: TGTGCCAGCAGCGGCGAAGAGACCCAGTACCTC. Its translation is CASSGEETQYL.

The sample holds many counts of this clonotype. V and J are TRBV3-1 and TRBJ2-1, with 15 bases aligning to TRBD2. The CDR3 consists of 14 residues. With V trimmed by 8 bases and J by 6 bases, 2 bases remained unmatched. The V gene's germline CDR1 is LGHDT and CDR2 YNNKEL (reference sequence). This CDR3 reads CASGLAGGLNEQFF. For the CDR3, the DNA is TGTGCCAGCGGACTAGCGGGGGGGCTCAATGAGCAGTTCTTC.

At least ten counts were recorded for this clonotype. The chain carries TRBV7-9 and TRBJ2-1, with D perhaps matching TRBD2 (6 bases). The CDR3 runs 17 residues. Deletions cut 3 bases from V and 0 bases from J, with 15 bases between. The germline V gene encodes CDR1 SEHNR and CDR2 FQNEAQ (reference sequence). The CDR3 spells CASSFWGTPSSYNEQFF. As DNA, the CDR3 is TGTGCCAGCAGCTTTTGGGGGACTCCGAGCTCCTACAATGAGCAGTTCTTC.

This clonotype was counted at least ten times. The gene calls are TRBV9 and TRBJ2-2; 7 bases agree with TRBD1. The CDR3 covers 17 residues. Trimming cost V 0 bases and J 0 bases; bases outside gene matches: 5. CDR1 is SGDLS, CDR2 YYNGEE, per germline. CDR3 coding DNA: TGTGCCAGCAGCGTAGCTAAGGGGGCCCCGAACACCGGGGAGCTGTTTTTT. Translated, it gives CASSVAKGAPNTGELFF.

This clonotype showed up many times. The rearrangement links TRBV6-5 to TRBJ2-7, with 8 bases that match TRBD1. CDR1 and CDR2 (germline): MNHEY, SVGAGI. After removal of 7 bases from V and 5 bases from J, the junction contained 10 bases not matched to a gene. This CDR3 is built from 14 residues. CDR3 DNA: TGTGCCAGCACCATGGACAGGGTTCGCGACGAGCAGTACTTC. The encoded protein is CASTMDRVRDEQYF.